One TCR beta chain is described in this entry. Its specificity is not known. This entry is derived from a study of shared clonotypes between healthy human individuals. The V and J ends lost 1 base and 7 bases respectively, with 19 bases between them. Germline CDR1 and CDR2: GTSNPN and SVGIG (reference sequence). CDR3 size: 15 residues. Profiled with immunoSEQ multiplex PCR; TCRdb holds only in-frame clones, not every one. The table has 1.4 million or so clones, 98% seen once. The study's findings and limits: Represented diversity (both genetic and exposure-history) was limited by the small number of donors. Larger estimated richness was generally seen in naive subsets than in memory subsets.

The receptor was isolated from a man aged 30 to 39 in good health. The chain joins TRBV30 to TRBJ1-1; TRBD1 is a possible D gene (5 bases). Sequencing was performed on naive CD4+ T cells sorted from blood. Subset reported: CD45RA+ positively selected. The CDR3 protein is CAWSDGSRTPFEAFF. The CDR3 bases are TGTGCCTGGAGTGACGGATCGCGGACACCTTTTGAAGCTTTCTTT.